The next 11 T cell receptor beta chains were all read from a single sample in a study of T cells after yellow fever vaccination. TCRdb called the 5' RACE reads again in MiXCR, with one record for every CDR3 protein. In the table there are around 260,000 distinct CDR3 sequences, approximately 5.2% of which are singletons. Specimen: CD4+ T cells sorted from PBMCs, collected on the day of the yellow fever booster vaccination. The receptors originated from a man between 18 and 29 years old who received the YFV17D yellow fever vaccine.

This clonotype was found a few times. This rearrangement joins TRBV18 to TRBJ2-7; D not resolved. Trimming left V 0 bases short and J 0 bases short, with 6 bases between. The germline V gene has CDR1 KGHSH and CDR2 LQKENI. CDR3 length: 14 residues. The CDR3 DNA sequence: TGTGCCAGCTCACCACCGTTTGACTCCTACGAGCAGTACTTC. It codes for CASSPPFDSYEQYF.

This clonotype was seen a few times. The rearrangement joins TRBV7-2 to TRBJ1-2; D uncertain. The V end lost 9 bases, the J end lost 8 bases, and 19 bases lay between the germline ends. CDR3 length equals 13 residues. Germline CDR1 is SGHTA and CDR2 is FQGNSA. The CDR3 coding sequence is TGTGCCAGTCGCAAGACGGCCGCAGGAGGCTACACCTTC. This sequence encodes CASRKTAAGGYTF.

In this sample, this clonotype turned up many times. The V call is TRBV7-2, the J call TRBJ1-1; 8 positions agree with TRBD1. This CDR3 spans 16 amino acids. Germline assignment: CDR1 SGHTA and CDR2 FQGNSA. The V and J ends lost 1 base and 2 bases, in that order; junction bases with no gene match: 6. In DNA, the CDR3 is TGTGCCAGCAGCTTAGGTTATGGACAGGGTAACACTGAAGCTTTCTTT. Protein: CASSLGYGQGNTEAFF.

This chain joins TRBV20-1 and TRBJ2-7; 7 nucleotides line up with TRBD1. Germline trimming cut 3 bases from V and 6 bases from J; bases unmatched to any gene: 2. Germline CDR1 DFQATT, CDR2 SNEGSKA (reference sequence). This CDR3 has 11 residues. The CDR3 nucleotides are TGCAGTGCTAGGGACAGGAGCGAGCAGTACGTC. This codes for CSARDRSEQYV.

This clonotype was seen a few times. In DNA, the CDR3 is TGTGCCATCAGTGAGTGGGAGGGGCGAGAAGGCTACACCTTC. Translated, it gives CAISEWEGREGYTF. The V call is TRBV10-3, the J call TRBJ1-2; tentatively, D is TRBD1 (5 bases). The CDR3 has 14 residues. The germline V gene has CDR1 ENHRY and CDR2 SYGVKD. The V end was cut by 1 base, the J end by 8 bases, with 14 bases between.

The CDR3 DNA reads as TGTGCCATCAGGGACGGGAGCGCCCAAGAGACCCAGTACTTC. Protein sequence: CAIRDGSAQETQYF. The J gene is TRBJ2-5, the V gene TRBV10-3; D perhaps matches TRBD2 (6 bases). The CDR3 consists of 14 residues. The germline V and J ends were trimmed by 6 bases and 1 base, with 12 bases remaining between them. Germline-derived CDR1 and CDR2 are ENHRY and SYGVKD.

This clonotype was detected only a few times. The chain has TRBV27 and TRBJ2-2; D is unclear. V dropped 2 bases and J dropped 4 bases, with 17 bases sitting between them. The CDR3 is made up of 17 amino acids. The germline V gene encodes CDR1 MNHEY and CDR2 SMNVEV (reference sequence). The CDR3 sequence is CASSLEAHSSGTGELFF. In nucleotides, the CDR3 is TGTGCCAGCAGTTTAGAGGCTCATAGTAGTGGCACCGGGGAGCTGTTTTTT.

This clonotype was observed a handful of times. The V gene is TRBV30, the J gene TRBJ2-3; the match to TRBD1 covers 8 bases. The CDR3 length is 13 residues. With V trimmed by 4 bases and J by 7 bases, 7 bases remained unmatched. Germline V CDR1 and CDR2: GTSNPN, SVGIG (reference sequence). The CDR3 DNA follows: TGTGCCTGGACTATGCAGGGGGCGAATACGCAGTATTTT. Amino acids: CAWTMQGANTQYF.

This clonotype was seen many times. V gene TRBV7-2 combines with J gene TRBJ2-4; D unclear. This CDR3 has 11 residues. Germline CDR1 SGHTA, CDR2 FQGNSA. V was trimmed by 1 base and J by 7 bases, leaving 2 bases between them. Here the CDR3 reads CASSLDNIQYF. In DNA, the CDR3 is TGTGCCAGCAGCTTAGATAACATTCAGTACTTC.

This clonotype was seen more than once but under ten times. J is TRBJ2-4 and V is TRBV14; a possible D gene is TRBD1 (6 bases). The germline V gene encodes CDR1 SGHDN and CDR2 FVKESK. V was pared by 8 bases and J by 5 bases, with 13 bases between. The CDR3 extends over 13 amino acids. CDR3 region: CASAVGQQNIQYF. The CDR3 DNA reads TGTGCCAGCGCAGTAGGACAGCAAAACATTCAGTACTTC.

The chain carries TRBV10-3 and TRBJ2-1; tentative D call: TRBD2 (6 bases). The germline V gene encodes CDR1 ENHRY and CDR2 SYGVKD. V was trimmed by 7 bases and J by 9 bases, leaving 19 bases between them. This CDR3 region has 14 residues. The CDR3 region has the DNA TGTGCCATCACCCCCGGGGCCGGGGGTGGTGAGCAGTTCTTC. It encodes CAITPGAGGGEQFF.